The 22 T cell receptor beta chains listed next were all sequenced from one sample in a study of T cell responses to AZD1222 COVID-19 vaccine. Produced via immunoSEQ multiplex PCR; TCRdb's table is partial and in-frame only. Counted here are some 120,000 clones, roughly 91% occurring once; the ten biggest clones make up under 35%. This material consisted of peripheral blood, taken on day 0 of AZD1222 vaccination. The receptors here all came from an adult in good health.

The V and J genes are TRBV27 and TRBJ2-7; possible D gene TRBD1, 5 bases. Trimming left V 6 bases short and J 1 base short, with 10 bases between. CDR3 length: 13 residues. CDR1 is MNHEY, CDR2 SMNVEV, per germline (reference sequence). CDR3: CASSRQWSYEQYF. The CDR3 nucleotides are TGTGCCAGCAGCCGACAGTGGTCCTACGAGCAGTACTTC.

As to this clone: Different DNA sequences within this sample yield the same CDR3. The chain carries TRBV18 and TRBJ1-1, with D possibly being TRBD1 (5 bases). Germline lookup yields CDR1 KGHSH and CDR2 LQKENI. This CDR3 is built from 13 residues. Trimming removed 2 bases at V and 4 bases at J, with 8 bases between. In DNA, the CDR3 is TGTGCCAGCTCACCAGGGGGGAGCACTGAAGCTTTCTTT. It translates to CASSPGGSTEAFF.

As regards this clone: A read error may account for a junction end that differs from germline. The V and J genes are TRBV4-3 and TRBJ2-3; 8 bases agree with TRBD2. Per germline, CDR1 LGHNA and CDR2 YSLEER. The CDR3 extends over 17 amino acids. The CDR3 region is CASSQGDSGASTNTQYF. The CDR3 DNA reads TGCGCCAGCAGCCAAGGGGATAGCGGGGCTAGCACAAATACGCAGTATTTT.

V and J are TRBV11-2 and TRBJ1-2; the match to TRBD1 covers 9 bases. J lost 0 bases, V lost 6 bases, and 11 bases had no gene match. The CDR3 runs to 17 residues. Germline values: CDR1 SGHAT, CDR2 FQNNGV. The CDR3 here is CASSRGQGLPPNYGYTF. CDR3 coding DNA: TGTGCCAGCAGTCGCGGACAGGGGCTCCCCCCTAACTATGGCTACACCTTC.

The J gene is TRBJ1-1, the V gene TRBV19, with D hard to call. This CDR3 is built from 13 residues. The V gene's germline CDR1 is LNHDA and CDR2 SQIVND (reference sequence). Trimming pared 1 base from V and 0 bases from J, leaving 3 bases between. CDR3 sequence: CASSIVVNTEAFF. The DNA of the CDR3 is TGTGCCAGTAGTATAGTCGTGAACACTGAAGCTTTCTTT.

This sequence joins TRBV19 and TRBJ1-4, with 7 bases lining up with TRBD1. V trimming: 5 bases; J trimming: 7 bases; junction bases outside the gene matches: 13. CDR1 is LNHDA, CDR2 SQIVND, per germline (reference sequence). There are 16 residues in the CDR3. The CDR3, as DNA: TGTGCCAGTAGTCAGAATCCAGGGGGAGCGAGTGAAAAACTGTTTTTT. Encoded protein: CASSQNPGGASEKLFF.

The chain links TRBV4-1 to TRBJ2-7; 8 bases line up with TRBD2. There are 15 residues in the CDR3. Germline V gene data show CDR1 as MGHRA and CDR2 as YSYEKL. The ends lost 0 bases at V and 7 bases at J; junction bases unmatched: 8. CDR3 DNA: TGCGCCAGCAGCCAAGATCCGGGAGGGCCGGAAGAGCAGTACTTC. Translated: CASSQDPGGPEEQYF.

The rearrangement joins TRBV5-1 to TRBJ2-2; TRBD1 might be the D (6 bases). Germline V CDR1 and CDR2: SGHRS, YFSETQ. CDR3 size: 12 residues. V was clipped by 6 bases and J by 3 bases, with 6 bases between them. The CDR3 DNA reads TGCGCCAGCACAGGGGACACCGGGGAGCTGTTTTTT. Amino acid sequence: CASTGDTGELFF.

The chain couples TRBV7-2 to TRBJ2-2; TRBD2 aligns across 8 bases. Looked up from germline, CDR1 is SGHTA and CDR2 is FQGNSA. V was pared by 6 bases and J by 4 bases, with 4 bases of the junction left unmatched. The CDR3 contains 14 residues. The CDR3 spells CASRSAGATGELFF. CDR3 coding DNA: TGTGCCAGCAGGTCAGCGGGAGCCACCGGGGAGCTGTTTTTT.

The genes are TRBV29-1 and TRBJ1-1, with 7 bases that match TRBD1. The CDR3 spans 12 residues. The germline CDR1 and CDR2 sequences are SQVTM and ANQGSEA. J lost 2 bases, V lost 7 bases, and 4 bases had no gene match. Here the CDR3 reads CSARTGNTEAFF. As DNA, the CDR3 is TGCAGCGCCCGGACAGGCAACACTGAAGCTTTCTTT. Supplemented by reference TRBV29-1 and TRBJ1-1, the full variable domain reads SAVISQKPSRDICQRGTSLTIQCQVDSQVTMMFWYRQQPGQSLTLIATANQGSEATYESGFVIDKFPISRPNLTFSTLTVSNMSPEDSSIYLCSARTGNTEAFFGQGTRLTVV.

This chain links TRBV19 with TRBJ1-1, with a possible D match to TRBD1 (5 bases). Trimming took off 6 bases at V and 8 bases at J, with 13 bases between the two ends. Germline CDR1 reads LNHDA; CDR2 reads SQIVND (reference sequence). The CDR3 has 12 residues. The CDR3 loop reads CASSPTGREAFF. CDR3 sequence (DNA): TGTGCCAGTAGCCCCACAGGACGAGAAGCTTTCTTT.

V is TRBV19 and J is TRBJ2-3, with D possibly being TRBD1 (6 bases). Germline loops: CDR1 LNHDA, CDR2 SQIVND (reference sequence). The CDR3 runs 13 residues. V was cut by 5 bases and J by 5 bases, with 11 bases left in between. The CDR3 spells CASSFTGLDTQYF. CDR3 nucleotides: TGTGCCAGTAGTTTCACAGGGCTAGATACGCAGTATTTT. Complete variable domain (other parts from reference TRBV19 and TRBJ2-3): DGGITQSPKYLFRKEGQNVTLSCEQNLNHDAMYWYRQDPGQGLRLIYYSQIVNDFQKGDIAEGYSVSREKKESFPLTVTSAQKNPTAFYLCASSFTGLDTQYFGPGTRLTVL.

The chain is built from TRBV19 and TRBJ1-2; D uncertain. There are 13 residues in the CDR3. Trimming stripped 4 bases from V and 4 bases from J, with 10 bases between. Germline loops: CDR1 LNHDA, CDR2 SQIVND (reference sequence). The CDR3 nucleotides read TGTGCCAGTAGTACTAGCCGGGTCTATGGCTACACCTTC. It specifies CASSTSRVYGYTF.

The CDR3 protein is CASSAGTDYGYTF. The CDR3 nucleotides are TGTGCCAGCAGTGCCGGGACAGACTATGGCTACACCTTC. The chain is built from TRBV2 and TRBJ1-2; 7 bases fit TRBD1. In germline, CDR1 is SNHLY, CDR2 FYNNEI. V lost 4 bases to trimming and J lost 3 bases; unmatched junction nucleotides: 2. The CDR3 spans 13 residues.

This chain joins TRBV4-2 and TRBJ2-5; D remains ambiguous. The CDR3 length is 13 residues. V was cut by 1 base and J by 4 bases, with 7 bases left in between. Germline V gene sequence: CDR1 LGHNA, CDR2 YNFKEQ. The chain's CDR3 is CASSQVEAETQYF. For the CDR3, the DNA is TGTGCCAGCAGCCAAGTTGAGGCAGAGACCCAGTACTTC.

The rearrangement joins TRBV12-3 or TRBV12-4 to TRBJ1-1; TRBD1 might be the D (5 bases). V shed 8 bases and J shed 5 bases, with 15 bases lying between them. CDR3 length: 13 residues. This CDR3 reads CASRFSGGTEAFF. In DNA, the CDR3 is TGTGCCAGCCGATTCTCGGGGGGGACTGAAGCTTTCTTT.

The count of this clone is one. The rearrangement links TRBV5-4 to TRBJ1-2; D gene uncertain. V was trimmed by 5 bases and J by 7 bases, leaving 9 bases between them. Germline V lookup: CDR1 SGHNT, CDR2 YYREEE (reference sequence). The CDR3 is 11 amino acids. The CDR3 sequence: CASSFNSGYTF. The CDR3 nucleotides are TGTGCCAGCAGTTTTAACAGTGGCTACACCTTC.

This chain joins TRBV20-1 and TRBJ2-2; 11 nucleotides agree with TRBD2. The length of the CDR3 is 14 residues. Germline-derived CDR1 and CDR2 are DFQATT and SNEGSKA (reference sequence). V gave up 6 bases and J gave up 8 bases; unmatched junction bases: 8. CDR3 bases: TGCAGTGCCAGTCACCTAGCGGGAGGAGGGGAGCTGTTTTTT. Translated: CSASHLAGGGELFF.

The chain carries TRBV27 and TRBJ2-1; D is undetermined. The V end lost 2 bases, the J end lost 9 bases, and 11 bases lay between the germline ends. The CDR3 is 13 residues long. The V gene's germline CDR1 is MNHEY and CDR2 SMNVEV (reference sequence). DNA for the CDR3: TGTGCCAGCAGTTTACCCTCCGTGAGTGAGCAGTTCTTC. Translation gives CASSLPSVSEQFF.

This chain links TRBV9 with TRBJ1-2; no firm D call. Trimming shortened V by 4 bases and J by 3 bases, and 10 bases separated the two germline ends. The germline CDR1 and CDR2 sequences are SGDLS and YYNGEE. The CDR3 runs 13 residues. This CDR3 reads CASSPTEDYGYTF. The CDR3 nucleotides read TGTGCCAGCAGCCCAACTGAGGACTATGGCTACACCTTC.

V is TRBV10-1 and J is TRBJ1-6, with D possibly TRBD1 on 5 matching bases. The CDR3 extends over 15 amino acids. The germline V and J ends were trimmed by 6 bases and 4 bases, with 13 bases remaining between them. Germline V gives CDR1 WNHNN, CDR2 SYGVQD (reference sequence). The CDR3 DNA follows: TGCGCCAGCAGCTTCCCGGCAGGGTATAATTCACCCCTCCACTTT. Its translation: CASSFPAGYNSPLHF.

This sequence joins TRBV4-2 and TRBJ2-5; weak D call: TRBD2 (6 bases). Trimming pared 0 bases from V and 2 bases from J, leaving 16 bases between. Germline CDR1 reads LGHNA; CDR2 reads YNFKEQ. The CDR3 is made up of 17 amino acids. The CDR3 DNA is TGTGCCAGCAGCCAAGAAGGTCGGGGGATCTCACAAGAGACCCAGTACTTC. It translates to CASSQEGRGISQETQYF.